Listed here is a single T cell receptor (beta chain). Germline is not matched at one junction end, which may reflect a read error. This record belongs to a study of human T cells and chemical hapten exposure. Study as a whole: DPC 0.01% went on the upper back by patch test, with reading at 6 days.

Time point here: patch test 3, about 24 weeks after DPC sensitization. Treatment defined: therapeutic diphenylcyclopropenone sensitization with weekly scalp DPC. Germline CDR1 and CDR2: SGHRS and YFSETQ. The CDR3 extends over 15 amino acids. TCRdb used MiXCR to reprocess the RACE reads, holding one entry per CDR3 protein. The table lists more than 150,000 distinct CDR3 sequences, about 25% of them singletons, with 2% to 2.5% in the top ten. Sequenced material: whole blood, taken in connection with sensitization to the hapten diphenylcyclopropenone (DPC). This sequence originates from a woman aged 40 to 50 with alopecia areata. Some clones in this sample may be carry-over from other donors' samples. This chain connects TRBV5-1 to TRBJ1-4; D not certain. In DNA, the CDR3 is TGCGCCAGCAGCTTATCGGCCCCAACTAACGAAAAACTGTTTTTT. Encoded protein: CASSLSAPTNEKLFF.